This TCR beta chain was profiled in a study of identical twins (dated by TCRdb to between 2015 and 2016). Looking at the study overall: The study deep-sequenced TCR alpha and beta repertoires from monozygotic twins, unrelated adults of various ages and cord blood to test whether fetal clonotypes persist. To rule out contamination, the twin experiments were replicated at different times with different library preparation protocols.

The receptor library was made with 5' RACE. Sequenced on an Illumina HiSeq 2000. A universal primer binding site was added through template switching, and the final cDNA carried a unique molecular identifier so that TCR cDNA molecules could be counted accurately. First-strand cDNA for TCR alpha and beta chains was synthesized from specific primers in the conserved constant-segment region. To control for contamination, each cDNA library was double barcoded with a SMART-Mk sample barcode plus Illumina barcodes. TruSeq adapter sequences along with Illumina sample barcodes were introduced in two successive PCR steps. TCR alpha and beta cDNA libraries were sequenced on the Illumina HiSeq platform with custom primers. The original methods were these. Unique molecular identifiers were extracted from raw reads with MiGEC, and CDR3 positions were determined with MiXCR. For each individual, recombination models were inferred using an EM algorithm with the repgenHMM and IGoR tools. The tcR package in R was used for shared clonotype analysis, with sharing normalized by the product of cloneset sizes. To study raw recombination free of thymic and clonal selection effects, out-of-frame nonproductive sequences were analyzed. TCRdb handled the public reads itself, with Q25 trimming in fastp and clone calling in MiXCR, and kept productive beta chains. All rows with the same CDR3 protein become a single entry with the most common DNA and genes. None of the V and J calls come from the authors' own analysis; TCRdb made them. The sample table records approximately 500,000 distinct CDR3 sequences; 20% to 25% of these occur just once. The ten top clones hold about 2.9% of the sample.

The CDR3 measures 19 amino acids from cysteine to phenylalanine. Only the CDR3 portion is preserved as DNA: 57 bases, with reading frame beginning at the first base. In the germline V gene, CDR1 corresponds to LGHNA and CDR2 to YSLEER. Trimming removed 0 bases from V and 7 bases from J; the gene matches leave 14 bases unexplained. Every donor was a healthy Caucasian. The twin cohort comprised three pairs of female monozygotic twins, all aged roughly 18 to 30 years. Positive isolation kits from Invitrogen were used to isolate the CD4+ and CD8+ T cell populations. Results the study describes overall, beyond this receptor: Zero-insertion analyses could be partly confounded by invariant T cells such as MAIT and iNKT, although diverse VJ usage argued against such confounding for most clonotypes. In monozygotic twins, out-of-frame TCR alpha sharing was systematically underestimated by recombination models, although the models agreed with sharing between unrelated individuals. Because the same donors could not be followed over many years, conclusions were based on cross-sectional statistical analysis. Compared with coincidental sharing between unrelated individuals, an excess of low generation-probability sequences was observed among out-of-frame TCR alpha sequences shared between twins. Fewer insertions were carried by abundant cord blood beta clonotypes; a weaker similar trend was observed in young adult naive repertoires, while no such trend was observed in memory repertoires. The excess sharing between twins in beta out-of-frame sequences was weaker because fewer shared sequences reduced the signal-to-noise ratio.

A few counts support this clonotype. What antigen it recognizes has not been identified. The sample holds no much larger clone one base away, and base qualities are not on file. These data are also associated with another study on T cells expressing NK-cell markers. Per the second study: TCR beta-chain repertoires were profiled in sorted CD3+CD56+NKG2C+, CD3+CD56+NKG2C- and CD3+CD56-NKG2C+ T-cell subsets from fewer than 10 donors. Of the eight sequenced donors, seven were found to be HCMV-seropositive and one was found to be HCMV-seronegative. To restrict sorting to alphabetaTCR-expressing T cells, an anti-gammadeltaTCR antibody was added in several experiments. In six donors, the dominant CD3+CD56+NKG2C+ clonotypes were among the top 10 CD8+ clonotypes and accounted for about 1.0-7.5% of CD8+ T cells. Those dominant clonotypes were again the most abundant among CD3+CD56-NKG2C+ cells in a few donors, at about 25-60.1%. It remained unclear whether the expanded NKG2C-expressing T cell clones were specific for HCMV antigens. The eight sequenced donors were randomly selected healthy volunteers, three men and five women. To determine HCMV serostatus, a commercial ELISA kit was used to detect HCMV-specific IgG in serum. Reads were demultiplexed and grouped by UMI with MIGEC, and clonotypes were assembled and quantified with MiTCR. To remove erroneous sequences, TCR cDNA sequences were retained only when supported by two or more reads. Downstream repertoire analysis used the tcR package, and clonotypes were matched across fractions by CDR3 nucleotide sequence plus V segment. Antigen specificity was annotated against VDJdb with VDJmatch, allowing one amino acid substitution in CDR3.

The TCR originated in a woman under 30 in good health. The rearranged chain carries TRBV4-3 and TRBJ2-1; TRBD2 matches 11 bases in the middle. What was sequenced was CD4+ T cells sorted from blood. The sequence in DNA is TGCGCCAGCAGCCAAGATCCTTTACTAGGACTAGCGGGTCGTAATGAGCAGTTCTTC. Protein translation: CASSQDPLLGLAGRNEQFF.